This T cell receptor beta chain was captured in a study of beta chain features in type 1 diabetes. Whole-study findings and limits: A potential PCR bias toward shorter templates would be equal in patient and control samples. HLA effects on TCRB rearrangement stayed unresolved here.

The authors reverse transcribed all of the isolated RNA, so sequencing captured expressed TCRB transcripts. Method: immunoSEQ multiplex PCR; TCRdb's copy keeps in-frame clones and lacks some. The repertoire holds 150,000 to 190,000 clones, over 7.5% seen once, with almost 0.65% in the top ten. Central memory, naive, regulatory and stem cell-like memory CD4+ cells were sorted by CD45RO/CCR7/CD25/CD127/CD95/CD27. Purity of each sorted population was above 98%. Germline V gene sequence: CDR1 SGHTA, CDR2 FQGNSA. This CDR3 has 15 residues. V lost 4 bases and J lost 6, with 13 bases in between. This clone came up a few times. Antigen specificity is unknown.

Input material: central memory CD4+ T cells from blood. The receptor was derived from a man between 18 and 35 years old in good health. The chain uses TRBV7-2 and TRBJ1-6; D unclear. CDR3 sequence reads: CASSSTGLGNSPLHF. The CDR3 DNA follows: TGTGCCAGCAGCTCCACCGGGTTGGGTAATTCACCCCTCCACTTT.